Each of the 14 T cell receptor beta chains below was sequenced from the same sample in a study of T cell responses to AZD1222 COVID-19 vaccine. The method was immunoSEQ multiplex PCR; TCRdb's version includes in-frame clones alone and lacks a portion of them. This table has 120,000 to 150,000 clones, 88% appearing once. Specimen: peripheral blood, collected 28 days after the second dose of the MenACWY control vaccine. These receptor sequences come from an adult who received the MenACWY meningococcal vaccine as a control.

This rearrangement joins TRBV19 to TRBJ1-1; D not certain. V lost 1 base to trimming and J lost 7 bases, with 10 bases between them. There are 13 residues in the CDR3. The V gene's germline CDR1 is LNHDA and CDR2 SQIVND (reference sequence). The CDR3 DNA reads TGTGCCAGTAGTATAGGGGTTATGGGTGAAGCTTTCTTT. Its translation: CASSIGVMGEAFF.

The chain carries TRBV6-2 or TRBV6-3 and TRBJ2-7, with no clear D. CDR1 is MNHEY and CDR2 is SVGEGT in the germline V gene. This CDR3 contains 13 residues. Trimming pared 6 bases from V and 6 bases from J, leaving 15 bases between. CDR3: CASSRLTASEQYF. CDR3 DNA: TGTGCCAGCAGCCGTCTCACGGCGAGCGAGCAGTACTTC.

The genes are TRBV7-6 and TRBJ2-2; D is tentatively TRBD1 or TRBD2 (5 bases each). This CDR3 comprises 16 residues. Germline V gives CDR1 SGHVS, CDR2 FNYEAQ. V dropped 1 base and J dropped 2 bases, with 11 bases sitting between them. The CDR3 protein is CASSLVGTENTGELFF. Written as DNA, the CDR3 is TGTGCCAGCAGCTTAGTCGGGACGGAAAACACCGGGGAGCTGTTTTTT.

The rearrangement uses TRBV5-1 and TRBJ1-4, with 12 bases fitting TRBD1. The CDR3 is made up of 15 amino acids. The germline gives CDR1 SGHRS, CDR2 YFSETQ. V shed 9 bases, J shed 3 bases, and the junction held 6 bases outside the gene matches. The CDR3 DNA sequence: TGCGCCACCTCGGGACAGGGGGCGTCTAATGAAAAACTGTTTTTT. Its translation: CATSGQGASNEKLFF.

The chain employs TRBV4-2 and TRBJ2-2; D unresolved. The CDR3 extends over 16 amino acids. Trimming shortened V by 0 bases and J by 9 bases, and 17 bases separated the two germline ends. CDR1 and CDR2 (germline): LGHNA, YNFKEQ. The CDR3 sequence: CASSQDPVVASRELFF. Here the CDR3 DNA reads TGTGCCAGCAGCCAAGATCCGGTAGTAGCAAGCAGGGAGCTGTTTTTT.

The chain employs TRBV30 and TRBJ2-5; TRBD2 agrees at 10 bases. The CDR3 is 14 residues long. With 4 bases clipped from V and 5 bases from J, the junction kept 7 bases outside the gene matches. Germline values: CDR1 GTSNPN, CDR2 SVGIG (reference sequence). The CDR3 coding sequence is TGTGCCTGGACTAGCGGGAGACTTAGGGAGACCCAGTACTTC. It codes for CAWTSGRLRETQYF.

The gene calls are TRBV2 and TRBJ1-2, with D possibly being TRBD1 (5 bases). The CDR3 runs 13 residues. CDR1 SNHLY and CDR2 FYNNEI come from the germline V gene. V lost 9 bases to trimming and J lost 6 bases, with 17 bases between them. The CDR3 reads CASTPSGFDGYTF. Written as DNA, the CDR3 is TGTGCCAGTACCCCCTCAGGGTTCGATGGCTACACCTTC.

This clone was detected only a few times. The chain links TRBV18 to TRBJ2-5; TRBD1 or TRBD2 may be the D gene (5 bases each). Trimming cost V 3 bases and J 5 bases, with 25 bases left between them. CDR3 size: 18 residues. The V gene's germline CDR1 is KGHSH and CDR2 LQKENI. This CDR3 reads CASSPTTSLSGAGETQYF. The DNA of the CDR3 is TGTGCCAGCTCACCCACCACATCCCTCAGCGGCGCAGGGGAGACCCAGTACTTC.

The chain combines TRBV5-1 with TRBJ1-6; D remains unclear. V lost 0 bases and J lost 9, with 10 bases in between. Germline V lookup: CDR1 SGHRS, CDR2 YFSETQ. This CDR3 is built from 14 residues. In DNA form, the CDR3 reads TGCGCCAGCAGCTTGGGCGAGAAAAGTTCACCCCTCCACTTT. This codes for CASSLGEKSSPLHF.

Points on this clone: The same CDR3 is also encoded by other DNA sequences in this sample. This chain joins TRBV4-3 and TRBJ1-6, with 8 nucleotides matching TRBD1. Germline CDR1 LGHNA, CDR2 YSLEER. The J segment lost 7 bases and the V segment lost 4 bases, leaving 3 bases of the junction unmatched. The CDR3 runs to 14 residues. CDR3 sequence reads: CASSLGTGNSPLHF. The CDR3 nucleotides are TGCGCCAGCAGCCTCGGGACAGGCAATTCACCCCTCCACTTT.

The chain has TRBV6-4 and TRBJ1-5; D uncertain. Looked up from germline, CDR1 is MRHNA and CDR2 is SNTAGT. The germline V and J ends were trimmed by 9 bases and 4 bases, with 1 base remaining between them. This CDR3 spans 9 amino acids. Written as DNA, the CDR3 is TGTGCCAGGAATCAGCCCCAGCATTTT. This translates into CARNQPQHF.

This clone was picked up one time. DNA for the CDR3: TGTGCCAGTACTACTAGCGGGAGGGCGAACACCGGGGAGCTGTTTTTT. It is translated as CASTTSGRANTGELFF. This chain connects TRBV19 to TRBJ2-2; 13 bases agree with TRBD2. The CDR3 sequence is 16 residues long. Germline V lookup: CDR1 LNHDA, CDR2 SQIVND (reference sequence). V gave up 7 bases and J gave up 0 bases; unmatched junction bases: 2.

The chain employs TRBV6-6 and TRBJ1-3; D call uncertain. Trimming removed 6 bases at V and 8 bases at J, with 20 bases between. Germline V CDR1 and CDR2: MNHNY, SVGAGI (reference sequence). This CDR3 contains 15 residues. The CDR3 DNA reads TGTGCCAGCAGACCTACCCTGGGGAGCGTAGACACCATATATTTT. This encodes CASRPTLGSVDTIYF.

The chain is built from TRBV5-4 and TRBJ2-7, with 11 nucleotides matching TRBD1. The germline V gene has CDR1 SGHNT and CDR2 YYREEE (reference sequence). This CDR3 comprises 14 residues. V trimming: 3 bases; J trimming: 4 bases; junction bases outside the gene matches: 3. The CDR3 region has the DNA TGTGCCAGCAGCTGGGGACAGGGGGTTTACGAGCAGTACTTC. Its protein product is CASSWGQGVYEQYF.